The clone carrying this TCR beta chain was found a few times. Time point here: newly diagnosed GD, antithyroid drugs for less than 3 months. After RNA was extracted from PBMCs, the TCR library was made from it. Patients met American Thyroid Association criteria for Graves' disease. EDTA tubes held approximately 8.8 milliliters of peripheral blood from each patient. HTBI primers from iRepertoire and Arm-PCR of CDR3 regions yielded the TCR beta libraries. TCRdb redid the calling of the multiplex PCR reads with MiXCR, one entry per CDR3 protein. The sample has some 500,000 distinct CDR3 sequences, approximately 16% seen once. This record belongs to a study of regulatory T cells in long-lasting Graves disease. The wider study: For a period under 3 months, newly diagnosed Graves' patients had taken antithyroid drugs.

CDR1 and CDR2 from the germline V gene are LNHDA and SQIVND (reference sequence). Trimming took 4 bases from V and 0 from J; bases not matched to a gene: 8. The CDR3 loop spans 16 amino acids. This sample was shared with a second study, whose subject was T cells in Graves' hyperthyroidism and ophthalmopathy. That investigation notes: HTBI primers were the set used in a first-round RT-PCR of the TCR CDR3.

The source of this sequence is a woman aged 35-65 years with Graves disease. The chain has TRBV19 and TRBJ2-7; 8 bases are a match to TRBD2. The sequencing here drew on peripheral blood mononuclear cells (PBMCs), taken at new diagnosis, from a patient treated with antithyroid drugs. The CDR3 sequence is CASSNPGGDNSYEQYF. The CDR3, as DNA: TGTGCCAGTAGTAACCCCGGGGGGGACAACTCCTACGAGCAGTACTTC. The full variable domain, rest sourced from reference TRBV19 and TRBJ2-7, is DGGITQSPKYLFRKEGQNVTLSCEQNLNHDAMYWYRQDPGQGLRLIYYSQIVNDFQKGDIAEGYSVSREKKESFPLTVTSAQKNPTAFYLCASSNPGGDNSYEQYFGPGTRLTVT.